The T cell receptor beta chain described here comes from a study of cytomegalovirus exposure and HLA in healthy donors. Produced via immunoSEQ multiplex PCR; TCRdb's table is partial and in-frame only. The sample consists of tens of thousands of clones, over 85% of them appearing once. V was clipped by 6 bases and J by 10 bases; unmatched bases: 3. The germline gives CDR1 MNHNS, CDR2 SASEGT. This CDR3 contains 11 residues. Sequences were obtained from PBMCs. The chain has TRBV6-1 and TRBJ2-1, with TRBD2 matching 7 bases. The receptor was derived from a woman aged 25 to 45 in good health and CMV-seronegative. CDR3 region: CASSLGGEQFF. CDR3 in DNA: TGTGCCAGCAGCTTGGGGGGGGAGCAGTTCTTC.